These 32 T cell receptor beta chains originate from one sample sequenced in a study of regulatory T cells in long-lasting Graves disease. Described time point: persistent/refractory GD, antithyroid drugs over 5 years with positive TRAb. PBMC RNA was the source of the TCR library. CDR3 regions were amplified by Arm-PCR using iRepertoire HTBI primers to build TCR beta libraries. TCRdb passed the multiplex PCR reads through MiXCR, listing each CDR3 protein once. The sample contains 600,000 to 800,000 distinct CDR3 sequences, about 30% of which appear only once. This specimen was peripheral blood mononuclear cells (PBMCs), taken when the disease was refractory, from a patient treated with antithyroid drugs. The receptor source for this set is a female donor with Graves disease.

This clonotype has just a few counts. A read error may produce the germline difference seen at one junction end. The rearrangement links TRBV6-1 to TRBJ1-2, with D possibly TRBD1 on 6 matching bases. The CDR3 covers 13 residues. Germline CDR1 and CDR2: MNHNS and SASEGT. In DNA, the CDR3 is TGTGCCAGCAGGGAAGACAGGCGGGGTGGCTACACCTTC. Its protein is CASREDRRGGYTF.

The chain has TRBV5-1 and TRBJ1-2; no firm D call. This CDR3 is 13 amino acids long. Germline V gives CDR1 SGHRS, CDR2 YFSETQ. V was trimmed by 3 bases and J by 8 bases, leaving 14 bases between them. The CDR3 reads CASSSTVEVGYTF. The CDR3 DNA is TGCGCCAGCAGCTCGACGGTGGAGGTGGGCTACACCTTC.

The chain has TRBV6-2 or TRBV6-3 and TRBJ1-1, with 7 bases identical to TRBD1. CDR1 and CDR2 (germline): MNHEY, SVGEGT. The CDR3 is made up of 14 amino acids. V lost 2 bases, J lost 5 bases, and 5 bases stayed unmatched. CDR3: CASSYTGVRTEAFF. The CDR3 DNA reads TGTGCCAGCAGTTACACAGGGGTACGGACTGAAGCTTTCTTT.

There are a few counts of this clonotype. V and J are TRBV20-1 and TRBJ1-5, with D perhaps TRBD1 (5 bases). The CDR3 has 12 amino acids. Looked up from germline, CDR1 is DFQATT and CDR2 is SNEGSKA (reference sequence). The CDR3 loop is CSTGRSNQPQHF. The DNA of the CDR3 is TGCAGCACGGGACGTAGCAATCAGCCCCAGCATTTT.

The chain links TRBV6-1 to TRBJ2-7; D may be TRBD2 (6 bases). Germline V gene lookup returns CDR1 MNHNS and CDR2 SASEGT. Trimming left V 7 bases short and J 4 bases short, with 14 bases between. CDR3 size: 13 residues. The CDR3 reads CASNFIGGYEQYF. CDR3 coding DNA: TGTGCCAGCAATTTCATTGGGGGGTACGAGCAGTACTTC.

This clonotype was found a few times. Given a much more abundant clone one base away, this may be a read error. The chain joins TRBV6-1 to TRBJ1-1; D remains ambiguous. CDR3 size: 11 residues. Germline V gene sequence: CDR1 MNHNS, CDR2 SASEGT. The V end was cut by 3 bases, the J end by 4 bases, with 3 bases between. CDR3 coding DNA: TGTGCCAGCAGTGAGATCACTGAAGCTTTCTTT. It codes for CASSEITEAFF.

The chain links TRBV18 to TRBJ1-1; no firm D call. CDR1 KGHSH and CDR2 LQKENI come from the germline V gene. There are 14 residues in the CDR3. V dropped 1 base and J dropped 0 bases, with 6 bases sitting between them. The CDR3 DNA reads TGTGCCAGCTCACCACACCAAATGAACACTGAAGCTTTCTTT. This translates into CASSPHQMNTEAFF. Combining the CDR3 with reference TRBV18 and TRBJ1-1 gives the whole variable domain NAGVMQNPRHLVRRRGQEARLRCSPMKGHSHVYWYRQLPEEGLKFMVYLQKENIIDESGMPKERFSAEFPKEGPSILRIQQVVRGDSAAYFCASSPHQMNTEAFFGQGTRLTVV.

This clonotype was counted only a few times. The chain carries TRBV7-2 and TRBJ2-7, with 9 positions matching TRBD2. V trimming: 3 bases; J trimming: 3 bases; junction bases outside the gene matches: 6. CDR3 length equals 15 residues. Germline CDR1 and CDR2: SGHTA and FQGNSA. The CDR3 is CASSFYATSGYEQYF. CDR3 nucleotide sequence: TGTGCCAGCAGCTTTTACGCGACTAGCGGCTACGAGCAGTACTTC.

This clonotype appeared many times. The V call is TRBV6-2 or TRBV6-3, the J call TRBJ1-1; D perhaps matches TRBD1 (5 bases). Germline assignment: CDR1 MNHEY and CDR2 SVGEGT. The ends were cut back, 7 bases at V and 4 bases at J, with 13 bases in the middle. The CDR3 length is 13 residues. CDR3 sequence reads: CASTNYGGTEAFF. The CDR3, as DNA: TGTGCCAGCACCAATTACGGGGGCACTGAAGCTTTCTTT.

This clonotype was recorded many times. The chain has TRBV11-2 and TRBJ1-6; possibly TRBD1 for D (5 bases). The CDR3 runs to 13 residues. CDR1 SGHAT and CDR2 FQNNGV come from the germline V gene. V was pared by 5 bases and J by 8 bases, with 10 bases between. CDR3 protein: CASSRDRDSPLHF. The CDR3 DNA follows: TGTGCCAGCAGCCGTGACAGAGATTCACCCCTCCACTTT.

This clonotype showed up just a few times. The J gene is TRBJ1-5, the V gene TRBV6-1; TRBD1 might be the D (5 bases). Germline V gene lookup returns CDR1 MNHNS and CDR2 SASEGT. The CDR3 is made up of 14 amino acids. V lost 3 bases to trimming and J lost 3 bases, with 9 bases between them. The CDR3 loop is CASSDGTNNQPQHF. CDR3 bases: TGTGCCAGCAGTGATGGGACTAACAATCAGCCCCAGCATTTT.

The genes are TRBV3-1 and TRBJ2-1; tentative D call: TRBD2 (6 bases). Germline V gives CDR1 LGHDT, CDR2 YNNKEL (reference sequence). The ends were cut back, 1 base at V and 2 bases at J, with 6 bases in the middle. This CDR3 has 14 residues. CDR3 in amino acids: CASSQAGAYNEQFF. The CDR3 coding sequence is TGTGCCAGCAGCCAAGCGGGAGCCTACAATGAGCAGTTCTTC.

V and J are TRBV20-1 and TRBJ2-5; TRBD2 is a possible D gene (5 bases). Trimming removed 2 bases from V and 0 bases from J, with 7 bases in between. Germline V gene sequence: CDR1 DFQATT, CDR2 SNEGSKA (reference sequence). The CDR3 consists of 13 residues. DNA for the CDR3: TGCAGTGCTAGACAGGAGGACCAAGAGACCCAGTACTTC. This encodes CSARQEDQETQYF.

The chain recombines TRBV7-9 with TRBJ2-2, with 7 nucleotides matching TRBD2. V lost 5 bases and J lost 6; bases outside the gene matches: 9. The CDR3 has 15 residues. CDR1 and CDR2 from the germline V gene are SEHNR and FQNEAQ (reference sequence). CDR3 protein: CASSRILARAGELFF. CDR3 coding DNA: TGTGCCAGCAGCCGAATACTAGCGAGGGCCGGGGAGCTGTTTTTT. Full variable domain (missing parts from reference TRBV7-9 and TRBJ2-2): DTGVSQNPRHKITKRGQNVTFRCDPISEHNRLYWYRQTLGQGPEFLTYFQNEAQLEKSRLLSDRFSAERPKGSFSTLEIQRTEQGDSAMYLCASSRILARAGELFFGEGSRLTVL.

The rearrangement links TRBV7-9 to TRBJ1-2; no firm D call. Germline V gene lookup returns CDR1 SEHNR and CDR2 FQNEAQ (reference sequence). This CDR3 comprises 14 residues. The germline V and J ends were trimmed by 5 bases and 5 bases, with 15 bases remaining between them. CDR3 nucleotide sequence: TGTGCCAGCAGCCCTTCTTACATAAATTATGGCTACACCTTC. It is translated as CASSPSYINYGYTF.

The chain uses TRBV20-1 and TRBJ1-5; 8 bases line up with TRBD1. With V trimmed by 1 base and J by 5 bases, 4 bases remained unmatched. There are 14 residues in the CDR3. Germline CDR1 and CDR2: DFQATT and SNEGSKA (reference sequence). In DNA form, the CDR3 reads TGCAGTGCTAGAGCCCCAGGGGGCCATCAGCCCCAGCATTTT. Translating it yields CSARAPGGHQPQHF.

This clonotype came up many times. The CDR3 protein is CASSDLGWTVITEAFF. Written as DNA, the CDR3 is TGTGCCAGCAGTGACTTGGGCTGGACAGTAATAACTGAAGCTTTCTTT. This rearrangement joins TRBV2 to TRBJ1-1, with D tentatively TRBD1 (6 bases). This CDR3 region has 16 residues. Trimming removed 3 bases from V and 5 bases from J, with 19 bases in between. Germline assignment: CDR1 SNHLY and CDR2 FYNNEI. The full variable domain, with the rest looked up from reference TRBV2 and TRBJ1-1, is EPEVTQTPSHQVTQMGQEVILRCVPISNHLYFYWYRQILGQKVEFLVSFYNNEISEKSEIFDDQFSVERPDGSNFTLKIRSTKLEDSAMYFCASSDLGWTVITEAFFGQGTRLTVV.

This clonotype was counted many times. This chain connects TRBV28 to TRBJ1-1; D remains ambiguous. Trimming took 6 bases from V and 4 from J, leaving 12 bases between them. From germline, CDR1 is MDHEN and CDR2 SYDVKM. CDR3 size: 13 residues. CDR3 sequence (DNA): TGTGCCAGCAGCCCAGGCGTCGGCACTGAAGCTTTCTTT. Translation gives CASSPGVGTEAFF.

CDR3 nucleotides: TGTGCCAGCAGTTCCCAGAGAGGGCCCGACTACGAGCAGTACTTC. Its protein product is CASSSQRGPDYEQYF. The chain joins TRBV27 to TRBJ2-7; a weak D match, TRBD2 (5 bases). This CDR3 region has 15 residues. V gave up 4 bases and J gave up 3 bases, with 16 bases separating them. Germline V gene data show CDR1 as MNHEY and CDR2 as SMNVEV (reference sequence).

This chain joins TRBV6-1 and TRBJ1-1; TRBD1 matches at 7 bases. The germline gives CDR1 MNHNS, CDR2 SASEGT. CDR3 length: 14 amino acids. V lost 6 bases to trimming and J lost 3 bases; unmatched junction nucleotides: 7. CDR3 in DNA: TGTGCCAGCAGAGACAGGGCCTACTACACTGAAGCTTTCTTT. Translation: CASRDRAYYTEAFF.

This clonotype was detected a few times. The chain joins TRBV28 to TRBJ1-2; the D gene is possibly TRBD1 (5 bases). Germline V gives CDR1 MDHEN, CDR2 SYDVKM. This CDR3 is built from 14 residues. The V end was cut by 4 bases, the J end by 2 bases, with 11 bases between. CDR3 residues: CASSSGGLNYGYTF. The DNA of the CDR3 is TGTGCCAGCAGTTCTGGGGGGTTAAACTATGGCTACACCTTC.

This sequence joins TRBV5-1 and TRBJ2-2; D may be TRBD1 (7 bases). The CDR3 runs to 15 residues. Per the germline V gene, CDR1 is SGHRS and CDR2 is YFSETQ. The ends were cut back, 2 bases at V and 5 bases at J, with 13 bases in the middle. The CDR3 DNA sequence: TGCGCCAGCAGCTTTCGCAGGGGGGATACCGGGGAGCTGTTTTTT. Translated: CASSFRRGDTGELFF.

The CDR3 DNA reads TGCGCCAGCAGTGCGGGGGCGGGAACGGCCTACGAGCAGTACTTC. Amino acid sequence: CASSAGAGTAYEQYF. The J gene is TRBJ2-7, the V gene TRBV10-2; D possibly uses TRBD1 or TRBD2 (6 bases each). This CDR3 has 15 amino acids. CDR1 WSHSY and CDR2 SAAADI come from the germline V gene. V lost 4 bases and J 2 bases, leaving 15 bases between the germline ends.

The V and J genes are TRBV7-9 and TRBJ1-3; D is possibly TRBD1 (5 bases). The germline V and J ends were trimmed by 5 bases and 4 bases, with 21 bases remaining between them. CDR3 size: 17 residues. Germline CDR1 is SEHNR and CDR2 is FQNEAQ (reference sequence). The CDR3 is CASSPYTGTMGGNTIYF. The CDR3, as DNA: TGTGCCAGCAGCCCTTATACCGGGACCATGGGAGGAAACACCATATATTTT.

The chain carries TRBV7-9 and TRBJ1-6; D is unclear. Trimming left V 7 bases short and J 5 bases short, with 12 bases between. Germline V lookup: CDR1 SEHNR, CDR2 FQNEAQ (reference sequence). CDR3 length: 14 amino acids. CDR3 coding DNA: TGTGCCAGCAAATCCGACCGAGATAATTCACCCCTCCACTTT. Translation: CASKSDRDNSPLHF.

V is TRBV3-1 and J is TRBJ2-5, with TRBD2 matching 10 bases. Germline V lookup: CDR1 LGHDT, CDR2 YNNKEL (reference sequence). V lost 5 bases to trimming and J lost 5 bases; unmatched junction nucleotides: 5. This CDR3 has 14 residues. CDR3: CASSVSGRSETQYF. The CDR3, as DNA: TGTGCCAGCAGCGTTAGCGGGAGGAGTGAGACCCAGTACTTC.

Many counts were recorded for this clonotype. This chain joins TRBV3-1 and TRBJ2-7, with unresolved D. Germline CDR1 LGHDT, CDR2 YNNKEL (reference sequence). V was cut by 1 base and J by 7 bases, with 8 bases left in between. This CDR3 contains 12 residues. CDR3 loop: CASSQGAWEQYF. The DNA for the CDR3 is TGTGCCAGCAGCCAAGGGGCATGGGAGCAGTACTTC.

This clonotype was picked up many times. This chain joins TRBV12-3 or TRBV12-4 and TRBJ2-7; 10 bases match TRBD1. This CDR3 has 13 residues. V was pared by 6 bases and J by 6 bases, with 5 bases of the junction left unmatched. CDR3 region: CASSSTGGGEQYF. The CDR3 nucleotides read TGTGCCAGCAGCTCGACAGGGGGCGGCGAGCAGTACTTC.

The gene calls are TRBV29-1 and TRBJ1-1; 7 bases map to TRBD1. Germline lookup yields CDR1 SQVTM and CDR2 ANQGSEA. CDR3 length: 16 amino acids. V trimming: 6 bases; J trimming: 0 bases; junction bases outside the gene matches: 13. The CDR3 nucleotides are TGCAGCGTCGTAGGTCAGGGGGGTGCCCTGAACACTGAAGCTTTCTTT. Its translation: CSVVGQGGALNTEAFF.

A few counts support this clonotype. V usage is TRBV6-1 and J usage is TRBJ1-2; 9 bases agree with TRBD1. The CDR3 covers 14 residues. The germline V gene has CDR1 MNHNS and CDR2 SASEGT. V shed 6 bases and J 7 bases; nucleotides not matched to a gene: 9. The DNA for the CDR3 is TGTGCCAGCAGGCCGCGGACAGGGGTTTTTGGCTACACCTTC. It encodes CASRPRTGVFGYTF.

This clonotype turned up a few times. The chain recombines TRBV20-1 with TRBJ1-5, with 7 nucleotides matching TRBD1. CDR1 and CDR2 from the germline V gene are DFQATT and SNEGSKA (reference sequence). The V segment lost 0 bases and the J segment 4 bases; nucleotides outside the gene matches: 12. CDR3 length: 17 amino acids. The CDR3, as DNA: TGCAGTGCTAGAGATCCTATACCCAGGGGGGGGAATCAGCCCCAGCATTTT. Amino acids: CSARDPIPRGGNQPQHF.

This clonotype turned up a few times. The chain is built from TRBV30 and TRBJ1-1; D is uncertain. Trimming removed 4 bases at V and 1 base at J, with 4 bases between. Germline V gives CDR1 GTSNPN, CDR2 SVGIG (reference sequence). This CDR3 region has 11 residues. In DNA form, the CDR3 reads TGTGCCTGGAATAGGAACACTGAAGCTTTCTTT. Encoded protein: CAWNRNTEAFF.